The sequence of this T cell receptor beta chain was determined in a study of cytomegalovirus exposure and HLA in healthy donors. Study-wide findings and caveats: In a later analysis, at a false discovery rate of 0.05, roughly 17,000 TCR beta sequences matched HLA alleles. Later on, an analysis showed TCR association rates differing by HLA locus, with DRB1 the most and HLA-C the fewest.

Vbeta (60) and Jbeta (13) primers were used in the PCR. Sequencing was performed with immunoSEQ multiplex PCR; in TCRdb, only in-frame clones are kept and a portion is missing. The table lists about 190,000 clones, about 69% of them singletons. Notes on this clone: Its antigen is still unknown.

The sample was PBMCs. This receptor was taken from a man in his thirties or forties in good health and CMV-seropositive.

CDR3 sequence reads: CASSPPAGNQETQYF. For the CDR3, the DNA is TGTGCCAGCTCACCACCAGCCGGGAACCAAGAGACCCAGTACTTC. The chain has TRBV18 and TRBJ2-5; D is possibly TRBD2 (5 bases). Germline V gene lookup returns CDR1 KGHSH and CDR2 LQKENI. The CDR3 has 15 residues. Between the trimmed V and J ends, which lost 0 bases and 0 bases, there was a span of 8 bases. The variable domain in full, completed from reference TRBV18 and TRBJ2-5, reads NAGVMQNPRHLVRRRGQEARLRCSPMKGHSHVYWYRQLPEEGLKFMVYLQKENIIDESGMPKERFSAEFPKEGPSILRIQQVVRGDSAAYFCASSPPAGNQETQYFGPGTRLLVL.